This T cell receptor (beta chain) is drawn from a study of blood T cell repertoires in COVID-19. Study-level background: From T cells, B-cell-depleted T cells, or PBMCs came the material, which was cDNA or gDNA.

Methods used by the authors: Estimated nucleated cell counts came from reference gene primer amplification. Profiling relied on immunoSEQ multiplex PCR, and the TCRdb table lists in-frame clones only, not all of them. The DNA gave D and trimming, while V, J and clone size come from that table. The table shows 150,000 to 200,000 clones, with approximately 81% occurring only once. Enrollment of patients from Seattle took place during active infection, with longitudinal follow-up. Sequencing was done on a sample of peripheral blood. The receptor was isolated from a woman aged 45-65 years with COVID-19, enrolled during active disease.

The CDR3 DNA reads TGTGCCAGTAATCCGACCGGGACTACCGGGGAGCTGTTTTTT. The encoded protein is CASNPTGTTGELFF. The chain links TRBV19 to TRBJ2-2, with D possibly being TRBD2 (6 bases). The germline V gene has CDR1 LNHDA and CDR2 SQIVND (reference sequence). Trimming stripped 7 bases from V and 5 bases from J, with 14 bases between. This CDR3 region has 14 residues.